Listed below are T cell receptor beta chains from one sample, sequenced in a study of blood T cells in healthy people across ages. One entry per CDR3 protein results from TCRdb running MiXCR on the 5' RACE reads. This table has about 1.4 million distinct CDR3 sequences, 59% appearing once. Material: blood. These receptors came from a man aged 18 to 35 in good health. Both conserved end residues are part of each CDR3. D genes are given only for firm matches. The size entry is marked missing in some rows and otherwise reads once, few, many or a size class.

v_gene	abundance	j_gene	d_gene	CDR3nt	CDR3aa
TRBV4-3	once	TRBJ2-5	.	TGCGCCAGCAGCCAAGATCTTAGCACCGAGACCCAGTACTTC	CASSQDLSTETQYF
TRBV29-1	.	TRBJ1-2	.	TGCAGCGTTGCTTGGACGCAATATGGCTACACCTTC	CSVAWTQYGYTF
TRBV6-1	.	TRBJ1-2	TRBD1	TGTGGCACCCCCGGGACAGGGGCCTATGGCTACACCTTC	CGTPGTGAYGYTF
TRBV7-9	.	TRBJ1-1	.	TGTGCCAGCAGCCCATACGTTGACACTGAAGCTTTCTTT	CASSPYVDTEAFF
TRBV29-1	.	TRBJ2-1	TRBD2	TGCAGCGTTGTCTTACCGGGGGGGGTAGATGAGCAGTTCTTC	CSVVLPGGVDEQFF
TRBV20-1	.	TRBJ2-1	TRBD2	TGCAGTGCTACCCGGGGGCGGGAGGGTAATGAGCAGTTCTTC	CSATRGREGNEQFF
TRBV6-5	.	TRBJ2-1	TRBD1	TGTGCCAGCAGTTTCCTCAGCCCGGGACAGGGGGTCAGAGATGAGCAGTTCTTC	CASSFLSPGQGVRDEQFF
TRBV20-1	few	TRBJ2-1	TRBD2	TGCAGTGCTAGAGAGGGCGGGGGGCCGTACAATGAGCAGTTCTTC	CSAREGGGPYNEQFF
TRBV7-8	.	TRBJ2-6	.	TGTGCCGGCAGCTTAGCGCATAAGGGCTCTGGGGCCAACGTCCTGACTTTC	CAGSLAHKGSGANVLTF
TRBV7-2	few	TRBJ2-1	TRBD2	TGTGCCAGCAGCCTGACTAGCGGAACTTCCTACAATGAGCAGTTCTTC	CASSLTSGTSYNEQFF
TRBV10-2	.	TRBJ2-7	.	TGCGCCAGCAGTGACTGGGCCCTCTCCTACGAGCAGTACTTC	CASSDWALSYEQYF
TRBV28	.	TRBJ1-1	.	TGTGCCAGCAGTTTGGGGACCCTCGACACTGAAGCTTTCTTT	CASSLGTLDTEAFF
TRBV6-5	few	TRBJ1-6	TRBD1	TGTGCCAGCAGTTACTTGGGACAGGGGGAGAAACCCCTCCACTTT	CASSYLGQGEKPLHF
TRBV7-2	.	TRBJ2-1	TRBD2	TGTGCCAGCAGCTTATTCACCCCTTTGCGGGAGGGATCCTACAATGAGCAGTTCTTC	CASSLFTPLREGSYNEQFF
TRBV12-3/TRBV12-4	few	TRBJ2-3	.	TGTGCCAGCACCCAGGGGTCTAGCACAGATACGCAGTATTTT	CASTQGSSTDTQYF
TRBV5-1	.	TRBJ1-2	.	TGCGCCAGCAAGGATGACAGTACTAACTATGGCTACACCTTC	CASKDDSTNYGYTF
TRBV21-1	many	TRBJ2-7	.	TGTGCCAGGCCCCGGGACAGGGGGCCGTTGGACGAGCAGTACTTC	CARPRDRGPLDEQYF
TRBV5-1	once	TRBJ2-1	TRBD1	TGCGCCAGCAGCCAAGTTTTCGACAGGGCGAATGAGCAGTTCTTC	CASSQVFDRANEQFF
TRBV29-1	.	TRBJ1-1	.	TGCAGCGTTGAACAGGGAGGAGGGACTGAAGCTTTCTTT	CSVEQGGGTEAFF
TRBV4-1	.	TRBJ2-3	TRBD1	TGCGCCAGCAGCCAATTCGCTGTATCAGGGGGCGGATCAGATACGCAGTATTTT	CASSQFAVSGGGSDTQYF
TRBV27	.	TRBJ2-7	TRBD2	TGTGCCAGCAGGACAGCGGGGTACGAGCAGTACTTC	CASRTAGYEQYF
TRBV4-3	.	TRBJ2-3	.	TGCGCCAGCAGCCAAGGTTTAACAGCCCCAGATACGCAGTATTTT	CASSQGLTAPDTQYF
TRBV25-1	.	TRBJ2-3	.	TGTGCCAGCACAAAGGGTACCGGGACAGATACGCAGTATTTT	CASTKGTGTDTQYF
TRBV20-1	.	TRBJ2-1	.	TGCAGTGCTTCCGGCGGGGTATTTGTGAACAATGAGCAGTTCTTC	CSASGGVFVNNEQFF
TRBV10-3	.	TRBJ2-7	.	TGTGCCAACGCTGACCCGGGGACGGACTACGAGCAGTACTTC	CANADPGTDYEQYF
TRBV6-2/TRBV6-3	few	TRBJ2-7	.	TGTGCCAGCAGTTACCGGGACGGTGCCTACGAGCAGTACTTC	CASSYRDGAYEQYF